This entry describes one T cell receptor (beta chain). Additional DNA sequences in this sample encode the identical CDR3. The naive CD8 subset, CD45RO-negative cells positively selected for CCR7, excluded terminally differentiated effector memory CD45RA+ cells. Within Nashville, Tennessee resided all donors, each a Caucasian adult. The record originates from a study of shared clonotypes between healthy human individuals. Across the study: Each donor's CD8 memory used one plate, CD8 naive two, each CD4 subset three.

Some clones are missing from TCRdb's copy, which holds only in-frame ones; the method was immunoSEQ multiplex PCR. Among nearly 2 million clones listed, about 95% were seen once. This receptor was taken from a young man in good health. The sequenced sample consisted of naive CD8+ T cells sorted from blood.

The DNA for the CDR3 is TGTGCCAGCAGTCTTGGGACAGGGTTCTCCTACGAGCAGTACTTC. Protein: CASSLGTGFSYEQYF. This chain connects TRBV28 to TRBJ2-7; 9 nucleotides match TRBD1. J was trimmed by 0 bases and V by 5 bases; bases with no gene match: 5. Germline CDR1 MDHEN, CDR2 SYDVKM. This CDR3 is built from 15 residues.